What follows is one T cell receptor beta chain and its context. The sample comes from a study of shared clonotypes between healthy human individuals. Data came from immunoSEQ multiplex PCR; TCRdb stores just in-frame clones and leaves some out. The data hold about 490,000 clones, with 81% observed a single time. Trimming shortened V by 11 bases and J by 3 bases, and 20 bases separated the two germline ends. The CDR3 runs to 14 residues. CDR1 MNHEY and CDR2 SVGAGI come from the germline V gene. Sequenced input: PBMCs. V is TRBV6-5 and J is TRBJ2-7, with a tentative D call TRBD1 (6 bases). The clonotype originates from a woman between 40 and 50 years old in good health. Some clones in this sample may be carry-over from other donors' samples. The CDR3 DNA reads as TGTGCCTCAGGGGATCCAGCCCTAAACTACGAGCAGTACTTC. It specifies CASGDPALNYEQYF.